This T cell receptor beta chain was recovered during a study of early T cells in non-severe SARS-CoV-2 infection. Regarding the study as a whole: There was a bias toward anti-spike CD8 responses in VDJdb matching, which missed private and CD4 specificities.

This clonotype has a count of ten or more. Its target is not known. The CDR3 consists of 13 residues. The V and J ends lost 5 bases and 4 bases respectively, with 12 bases between them. Molecules of cDNA were individually given unique molecular identifiers that were attached to them. A single record per CDR3 protein comes from TCRdb applying MiXCR to the 5' RACE reads. Among about 32,000 distinct CDR3 sequences, roughly 9.3% were seen once, and the ten largest hold 13%. Sequenced material: whole blood. This clonotype was obtained from an adult who was a healthcare worker with PCR-confirmed SARS-CoV-2 infection or an uninfected control (not recorded which). V is TRBV12-3 or TRBV12-4 and J is TRBJ2-7; either TRBD1 or TRBD2 may fit D (5 bases each). The CDR3 reads CASSPRGVYEQYF. The DNA of the CDR3 is TGTGCCAGCAGTCCGCGAGGGGTGTACGAGCAGTACTTC.